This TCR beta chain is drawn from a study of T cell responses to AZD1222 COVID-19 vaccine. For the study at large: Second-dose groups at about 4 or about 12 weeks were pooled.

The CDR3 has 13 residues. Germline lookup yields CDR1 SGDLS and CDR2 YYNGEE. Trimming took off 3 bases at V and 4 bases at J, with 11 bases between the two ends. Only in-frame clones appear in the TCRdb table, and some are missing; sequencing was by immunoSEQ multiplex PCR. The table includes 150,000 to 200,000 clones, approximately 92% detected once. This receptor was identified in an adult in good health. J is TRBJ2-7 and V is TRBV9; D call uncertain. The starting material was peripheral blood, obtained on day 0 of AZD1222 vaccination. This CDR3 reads CASSGGSSYEQYF. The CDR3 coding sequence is TGTGCCAGCAGCGGTGGTAGCTCTTACGAGCAGTACTTC.